The rows below give T cell receptor beta chains drawn from one sample of a study of yellow fever vaccine responses in identical twins. TCRdb used MiXCR to reprocess the RT-PCR reads, holding one entry per CDR3 protein. Among about 11,000 distinct CDR3 sequences listed, approximately 80% were seen once. The input for sequencing was T cells from blood (PBMCs), unsorted or a sorted subset (not recorded which), taken before or after yellow fever vaccination (not recorded which). The receptors were gathered from a woman between 18 and 30 years old who received the yellow fever vaccine. Both conserved end residues are part of each CDR3. The D gene is left open where the match is weak. Clone size appears in some rows only: once, few, many, or a class for an expanded clone.

size	V	D	J	CDR3	DNA
-	TRBV27	-	TRBJ2-1	CASSSTGHEQFF	TGTGCCAGCAGTTCTACCGGCCATGAGCAGTTCTTC
-	TRBV7-6	-	TRBJ2-3	CASSLAVWQYF	TGTGCCAGCAGCTTAGCGGTTTGGCAGTATTTT
-	TRBV12-3/TRBV12-4	-	TRBJ2-5	CASSYQETQYF	TGTGCCAGCAGTTACCAAGAGACCCAGTACTTC
-	TRBV29-1	-	TRBJ2-1	CSVPWLAAGPYNEQFF	TGCAGCGTTCCATGGTTGGCGGCGGGACCCTACAATGAGCAGTTCTTC
-	TRBV11-1	TRBD1	TRBJ2-5	CASSWGQGATETQYF	TGTGCCAGCAGCTGGGGACAGGGGGCGACGGAGACCCAGTACTTC
-	TRBV19	TRBD1	TRBJ1-5	CASSTGEARPQHF	TGTGCCAGCTCGACAGGGGAGGCTAGGCCCCAGCATTTT
once	TRBV18	TRBD1	TRBJ2-1	CATTGMQGESVYNEQFF	TGTGCCACCACAGGGATGCAGGGGGAAAGTGTTTACAATGAGCAGTTCTTC
-	TRBV11-1	-	TRBJ2-2	CASSFPAGQNTGELFF	TGTGCCAGCAGCTTTCCCGCGGGACAGAACACCGGGGAGCTGTTTTTT
-	TRBV5-1	TRBD1	TRBJ1-6	CASRRDSTPLHF	TGCGCCAGCAGACGGGACAGCACACCCCTCCACTTT
few	TRBV11-1	-	TRBJ2-5	CASSLFRQETQYF	TGTGCCAGCAGCTTATTCCGGCAAGAGACCCAGTACTTC
-	TRBV7-9	TRBD2	TRBJ2-1	CASGSGAYNEQFF	TGTGCCAGCGGAAGCGGGGCTTACAATGAGCAGTTCTTC
-	TRBV28	-	TRBJ2-7	CASSFKTLSYEQYF	TGTGCCAGCAGTTTTAAAACGTTGTCCTACGAGCAGTACTTC
-	TRBV19	TRBD2	TRBJ2-1	CASSERTSRNEQFF	TGTGCCAGTAGCGAGCGGACTAGTCGCAATGAGCAGTTCTTC